The clone carrying this T cell receptor beta chain was counted a single time. The data stem from a study of blood T cell repertoires in COVID-19. At the level of the study: The samples span acute and convalescent COVID-19 from the United States, Italy and Spain.

Unmatched junction bases numbered 14, after V lost 5 bases and J lost 1 base. The CDR3 is 17 amino acids. The germline V gene encodes CDR1 SGHVS and CDR2 FQNEAQ. TCRdb keeps only in-frame clones here, not all; method: immunoSEQ multiplex PCR. Of about 180,000 clones in the sample, approximately 90% were seen once. Sequenced sample: peripheral blood. The receptor was isolated from a woman younger than 45 with active or convalescent COVID-19. The genes are TRBV7-8 and TRBJ2-7, with TRBD1 matching over 7 bases. In DNA, the CDR3 is TGTGCCAGCAGCGTTAAGGGCCACAGGGGTTGGTCCTACGAGCAGTACTTC. Its protein product is CASSVKGHRGWSYEQYF.